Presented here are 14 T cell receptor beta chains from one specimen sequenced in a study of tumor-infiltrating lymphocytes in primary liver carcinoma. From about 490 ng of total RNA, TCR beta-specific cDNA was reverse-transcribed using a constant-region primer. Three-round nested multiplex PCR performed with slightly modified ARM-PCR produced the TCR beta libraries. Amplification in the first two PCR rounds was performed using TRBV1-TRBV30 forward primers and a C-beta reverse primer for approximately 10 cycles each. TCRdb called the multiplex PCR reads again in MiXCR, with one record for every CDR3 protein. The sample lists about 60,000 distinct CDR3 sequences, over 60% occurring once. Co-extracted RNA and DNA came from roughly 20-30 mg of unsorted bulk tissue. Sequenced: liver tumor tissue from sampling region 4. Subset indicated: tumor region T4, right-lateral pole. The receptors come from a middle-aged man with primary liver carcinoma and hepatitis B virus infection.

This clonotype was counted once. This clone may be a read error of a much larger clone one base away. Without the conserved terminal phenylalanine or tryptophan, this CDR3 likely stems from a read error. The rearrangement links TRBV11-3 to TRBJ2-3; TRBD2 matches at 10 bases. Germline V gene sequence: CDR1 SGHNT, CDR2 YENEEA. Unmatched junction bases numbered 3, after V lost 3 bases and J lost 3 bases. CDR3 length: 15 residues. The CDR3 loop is CASSFSGGRTDTQYS. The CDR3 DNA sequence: TGTGCCAGCAGCTTTAGCGGGGGGCGGACAGATACGCAGTATTCT.

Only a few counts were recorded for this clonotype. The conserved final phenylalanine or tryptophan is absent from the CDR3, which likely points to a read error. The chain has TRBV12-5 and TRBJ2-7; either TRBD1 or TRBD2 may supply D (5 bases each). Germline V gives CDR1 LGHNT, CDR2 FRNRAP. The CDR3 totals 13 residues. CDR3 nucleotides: TGTGCCAGTGAGGGGACCGGTTCCTACGAGCAGTACAAC. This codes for CASEGTGSYEQYN.

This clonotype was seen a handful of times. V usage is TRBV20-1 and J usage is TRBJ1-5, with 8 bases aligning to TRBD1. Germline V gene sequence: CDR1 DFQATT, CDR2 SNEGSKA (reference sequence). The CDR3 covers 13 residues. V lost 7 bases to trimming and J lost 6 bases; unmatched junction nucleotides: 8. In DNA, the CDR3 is TGCAGTGTACGGACAGGGTCTGTTCAGCCCCAGCATTTT. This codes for CSVRTGSVQPQHF.

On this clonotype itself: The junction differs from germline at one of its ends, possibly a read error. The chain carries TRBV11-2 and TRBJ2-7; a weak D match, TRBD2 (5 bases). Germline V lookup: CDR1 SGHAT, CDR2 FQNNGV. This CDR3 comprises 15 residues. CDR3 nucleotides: TGTGCCAGCAGCTTAGAATCCGGGATCTCTGGCAAGCATTACTTC. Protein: CASSLESGISGKHYF.

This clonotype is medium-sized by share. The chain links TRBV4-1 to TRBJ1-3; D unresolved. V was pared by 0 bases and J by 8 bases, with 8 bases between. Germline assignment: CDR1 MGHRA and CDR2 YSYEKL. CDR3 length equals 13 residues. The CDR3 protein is CASSQDLGDTIYF. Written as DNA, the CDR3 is TGCGCCAGCAGCCAAGATCTCGGAGACACCATATATTTT.

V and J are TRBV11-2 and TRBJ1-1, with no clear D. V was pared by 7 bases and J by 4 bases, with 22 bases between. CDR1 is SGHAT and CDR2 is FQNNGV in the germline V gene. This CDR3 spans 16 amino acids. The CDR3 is CASNRGRARVVTEAFF. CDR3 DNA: TGTGCCAGCAACCGAGGTAGGGCAAGGGTCGTCACTGAAGCTTTCTTT.

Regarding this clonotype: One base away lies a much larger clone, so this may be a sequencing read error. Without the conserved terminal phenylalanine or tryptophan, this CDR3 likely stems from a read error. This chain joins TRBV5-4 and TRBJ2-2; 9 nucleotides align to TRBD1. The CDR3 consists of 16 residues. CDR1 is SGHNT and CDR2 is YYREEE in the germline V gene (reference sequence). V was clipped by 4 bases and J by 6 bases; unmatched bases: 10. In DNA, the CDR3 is TGTGCCAGCAGCCCCCGGACAGGGGCTTTAGCCGGGGAGCTGTTTTAT. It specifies CASSPRTGALAGELFY.

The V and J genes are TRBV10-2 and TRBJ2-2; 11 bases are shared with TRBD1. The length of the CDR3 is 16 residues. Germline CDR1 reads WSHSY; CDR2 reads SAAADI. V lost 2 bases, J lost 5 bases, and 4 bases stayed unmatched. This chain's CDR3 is CASSEEGTGGTGELFF. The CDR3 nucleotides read TGCGCCAGCAGTGAGGAGGGGACAGGGGGGACCGGGGAGCTGTTTTTT.

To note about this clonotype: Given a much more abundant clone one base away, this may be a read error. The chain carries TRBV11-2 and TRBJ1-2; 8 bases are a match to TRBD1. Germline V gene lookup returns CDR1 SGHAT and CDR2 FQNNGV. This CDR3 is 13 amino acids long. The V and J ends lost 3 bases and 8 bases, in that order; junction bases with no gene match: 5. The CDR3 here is CASSFDRTGGYTF. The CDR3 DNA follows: TGTGCCAGCAGCTTTGACAGGACAGGGGGCTACACCTTC.

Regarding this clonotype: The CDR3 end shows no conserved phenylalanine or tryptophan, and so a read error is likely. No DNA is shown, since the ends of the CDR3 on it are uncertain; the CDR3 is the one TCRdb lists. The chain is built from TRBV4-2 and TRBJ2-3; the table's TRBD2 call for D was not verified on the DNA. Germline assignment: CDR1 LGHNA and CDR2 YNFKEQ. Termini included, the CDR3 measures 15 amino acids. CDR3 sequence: CASSPKAGLADTHYL.

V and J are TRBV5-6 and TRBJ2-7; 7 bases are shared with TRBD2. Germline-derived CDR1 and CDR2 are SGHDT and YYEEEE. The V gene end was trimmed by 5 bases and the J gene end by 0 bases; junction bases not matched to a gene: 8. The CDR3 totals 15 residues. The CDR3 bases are TGTGCCAGCAGTCGGACCTGGGACTACTCCTACGAGCAGTACTTC. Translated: CASSRTWDYSYEQYF.

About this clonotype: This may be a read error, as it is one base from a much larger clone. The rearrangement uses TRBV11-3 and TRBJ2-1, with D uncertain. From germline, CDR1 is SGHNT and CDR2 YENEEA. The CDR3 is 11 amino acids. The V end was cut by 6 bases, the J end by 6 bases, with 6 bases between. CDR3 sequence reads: CASRPLNEQFF. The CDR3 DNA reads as TGTGCCAGCAGACCCCTCAATGAGCAGTTCTTC.

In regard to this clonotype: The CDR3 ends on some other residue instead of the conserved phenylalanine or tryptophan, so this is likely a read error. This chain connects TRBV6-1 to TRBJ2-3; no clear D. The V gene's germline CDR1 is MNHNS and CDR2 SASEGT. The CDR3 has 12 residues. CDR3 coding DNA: TGTGCCAGCAAGCCCAGCACAGATACACAGTATCTT. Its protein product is CASKPSTDTQYL.

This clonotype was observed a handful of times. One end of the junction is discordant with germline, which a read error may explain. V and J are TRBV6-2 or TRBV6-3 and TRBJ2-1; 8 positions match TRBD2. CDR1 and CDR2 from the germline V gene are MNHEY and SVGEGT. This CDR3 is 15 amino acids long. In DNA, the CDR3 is TGTGCCAGTCCTGCGACTAGCGAGCGGTACAGTGAGCAGTTCTTC. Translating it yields CASPATSERYSEQFF.